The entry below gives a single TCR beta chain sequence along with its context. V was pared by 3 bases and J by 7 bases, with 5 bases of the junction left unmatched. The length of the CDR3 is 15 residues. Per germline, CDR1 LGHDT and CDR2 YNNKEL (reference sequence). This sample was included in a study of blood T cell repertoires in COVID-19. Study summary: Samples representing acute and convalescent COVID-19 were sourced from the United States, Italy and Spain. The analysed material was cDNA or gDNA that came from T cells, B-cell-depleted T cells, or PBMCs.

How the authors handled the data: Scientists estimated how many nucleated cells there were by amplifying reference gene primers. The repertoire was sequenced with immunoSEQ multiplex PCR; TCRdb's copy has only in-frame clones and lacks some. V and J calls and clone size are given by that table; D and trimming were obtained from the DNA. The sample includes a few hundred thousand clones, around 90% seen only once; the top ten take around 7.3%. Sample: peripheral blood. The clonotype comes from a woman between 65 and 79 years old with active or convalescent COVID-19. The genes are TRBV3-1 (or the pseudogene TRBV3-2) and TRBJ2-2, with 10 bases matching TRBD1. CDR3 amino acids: CASSQRQGALGELFF. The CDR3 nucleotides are TGTGCCAGCAGCCAGAGACAGGGGGCTCTCGGGGAGCTGTTTTTT.